These 7 T cell receptor beta chains came from one sample sequenced in a study of T-cell reconstitution after alpha-beta-depleted transplantation in children. A library of TCRbeta sequences, prepared with unique molecular identifiers, was generated. TCRdb independently ran MiXCR on the PCR reads; one entry per CDR3 protein. The sample holds 800,000 to 1,000,000 distinct CDR3 sequences, less than 30% seen once. The sample in question was PBMCs, mostly from graft donor cells, obtained 360 days after TCRalphabeta/CD19-depleted stem cell transplant. These receptors were collected from a boy under two years old who had a stem cell transplant for SCID, so the T cells may come from the graft donor.

This clonotype was counted between two and nine times. The rearrangement joins TRBV18 to TRBJ2-7; TRBD1 matches 7 bases. Germline V gene data show CDR1 as KGHSH and CDR2 as LQKENI. V was pared by 6 bases and J by 5 bases, with 13 bases of the junction left unmatched. CDR3 length: 15 residues. For the CDR3, the DNA is TGTGCCAGCTCCCGACAGGGAATAATTCGCCACGAGCAGTACTTC. Its protein is CASSRQGIIRHEQYF.

The chain employs TRBV5-1 and TRBJ1-2, with TRBD1 matching 9 bases. V was clipped by 4 bases and J by 4 bases; unmatched bases: 8. The V gene's germline CDR1 is SGHRS and CDR2 YFSETQ. This CDR3 comprises 15 residues. The CDR3 sequence: CASSVTGGAGYGYTF. The DNA of the CDR3 is TGCGCCAGCAGCGTTACAGGGGGCGCGGGCTATGGCTACACCTTC.

This clonotype was observed a handful of times. The rearrangement joins TRBV11-2 to TRBJ2-3; TRBD2 is a possible D gene (6 bases). The CDR3 consists of 14 residues. CDR1 SGHAT and CDR2 FQNNGV come from the germline V gene. V was pared by 7 bases and J by 2 bases, with 13 bases between. The CDR3 reads CASMRDFYTDTQYF. The CDR3 region has the DNA TGTGCCAGCATGCGGGACTTCTACACAGATACGCAGTATTTT.

The chain is built from TRBV20-1 and TRBJ2-7; maybe TRBD2 (6 bases). With 5 bases removed from V and 1 base from J, the gap between germline ends came to 18 bases. CDR3 size: 15 residues. CDR1 DFQATT and CDR2 SNEGSKA come from the germline V gene (reference sequence). The chain's CDR3 is CSAPRLAGPSYEQYF. The CDR3, as DNA: TGCAGTGCTCCCCGGTTGGCGGGGCCTTCCTACGAGCAGTACTTC.

V is TRBV7-2 and J is TRBJ1-6, with D perhaps TRBD1 (5 bases). CDR1 is SGHTA, CDR2 FQGNSA, per germline. There are 15 residues in the CDR3. The germline V and J ends were trimmed by 5 bases and 10 bases, with 18 bases remaining between them. The DNA for the CDR3 is TGTGCCAGCAGCCTCGGGACTAGAGGTCCATCACCCCTCCACTTT. Amino acid sequence: CASSLGTRGPSPLHF.

In its sample, this clonotype was seen a few times. V usage is TRBV27 and J usage is TRBJ2-1; TRBD1 aligns across 8 bases. CDR1 MNHEY and CDR2 SMNVEV come from the germline V gene (reference sequence). The CDR3 loop spans 16 amino acids. The J segment lost 0 bases and the V segment lost 7 bases, leaving 8 bases of the junction unmatched. Written as DNA, the CDR3 is TGTGCCAGCACCGTCTCCGGGACAGGCTCCTACAATGAGCAGTTCTTC. Its translation: CASTVSGTGSYNEQFF.

This clonotype was counted only a few times. V is TRBV24-1 and J is TRBJ2-1; tentatively, D is TRBD1 (6 bases). Germline assignment: CDR1 KGHDR and CDR2 SFDVKD. The CDR3 is made up of 15 amino acids. Deletions cut 2 bases from V and 2 bases from J, with 9 bases between. CDR3 region: CATSDSWGPYNEQFF. The CDR3, as DNA: TGTGCCACCAGTGATTCGTGGGGGCCCTACAATGAGCAGTTCTTC.